What follows are 30 T cell receptor beta chains derived from one specimen sequenced in a study of OX40 agonist ivuxolimab in advanced cancers. Measured with immunoSEQ multiplex PCR; TCRdb has only the in-frame clones, and not every one. The sample has 65,000 to 80,000 clones, around 90% seen once. Sequenced material: CD4+ or CD8+ T cells sorted from blood, taken in a trial of the OX40 agonist ivuxolimab. Receptor source: an adult with an advanced solid tumor such as melanoma, head and neck, liver or kidney cancer.

The CDR3 DNA reads as TGTGCCAGCCACCAAGCGGGTAGCTCCTACAATGAGCAGTTCTTC. This translates into CASHQAGSSYNEQFF. The V call is TRBV18, the J call TRBJ2-1, with a possible D match to TRBD2 (6 bases). The germline V gene encodes CDR1 KGHSH and CDR2 LQKENI. The CDR3 spans 15 residues. V dropped 8 bases and J dropped 0 bases, with 14 bases sitting between them.

The chain combines TRBV27 with TRBJ2-5; maybe TRBD1 (6 bases). This CDR3 is 14 amino acids long. V dropped 4 bases and J dropped 5 bases, with 14 bases sitting between them. Looked up from germline, CDR1 is MNHEY and CDR2 is SMNVEV (reference sequence). The chain's CDR3 is CASSSGRGGETQYF. The CDR3 DNA follows: TGTGCCAGCAGTTCGGGCAGGGGTGGGGAGACCCAGTACTTC.

The chain has TRBV7-2 and TRBJ2-7, with a tentative D call TRBD2 (7 bases). V was cut by 4 bases and J by 3 bases, with 22 bases left in between. There are 17 residues in the CDR3. CDR1 and CDR2 from the germline V gene are SGHTA and FQGNSA. The DNA of the CDR3 is TGTGCCAGCAGCTCATACAGGTACGGCGGGGGCATCTACGAGCAGTACTTC. Translation gives CASSSYRYGGGIYEQYF.

The chain combines TRBV6-6 with TRBJ2-3; tentative D call: TRBD1 (6 bases). CDR1 and CDR2 from the germline V gene are MNHNY and SVGAGI (reference sequence). This CDR3 is built from 14 residues. V lost 2 bases to trimming and J lost 4 bases, with 10 bases between them. The CDR3 nucleotides read TGTGCCAGCAGTTACGGACAGCAAGCAGATACGCAGTATTTT. It codes for CASSYGQQADTQYF.

The chain combines TRBV6-5 with TRBJ2-7, with a weak D call TRBD1 (5 bases). In germline, CDR1 is MNHEY, CDR2 SVGAGI. V gave up 0 bases and J gave up 2 bases, with 5 bases separating them. This CDR3 region has 13 residues. This CDR3 reads CASSYSGAYEQYF. In DNA, the CDR3 is TGTGCCAGCAGTTACTCAGGGGCCTACGAGCAGTACTTC.

This clone was seen only a few times. This sequence joins TRBV4-2 and TRBJ1-4; D is possibly TRBD1 (5 bases). This CDR3 contains 16 residues. In germline, CDR1 is LGHNA, CDR2 YNFKEQ. V was cut by 0 bases and J by 8 bases, with 16 bases left in between. The CDR3 nucleotides read TGTGCCAGCAGCCAAGATCAACCAGGGTTAGGAGAAAAACTGTTTTTT. Residues: CASSQDQPGLGEKLFF.

This clone came up a few times. This sequence joins TRBV5-4 and TRBJ2-3; D uncertain. The CDR3 totals 16 residues. CDR1 is SGHNT and CDR2 is YYREEE in the germline V gene (reference sequence). Trimming cost V 2 bases and J 4 bases, with 17 bases left between them. The CDR3 protein is CASSFRLAGSSDTQYF. The CDR3 DNA sequence: TGTGCCAGCAGCTTCAGGTTAGCTGGTTCGTCAGATACGCAGTATTTT.

CDR3 sequence (DNA): TGTGCCAGCAGCCTAGGACAGGAATCACTAGCCAAAAACATTCAGTACTTC. This codes for CASSLGQESLAKNIQYF. V gene TRBV7-9 combines with J gene TRBJ2-4; 7 bases line up with TRBD1. V trimming: 5 bases; J trimming: 0 bases; junction bases outside the gene matches: 10. In germline, CDR1 is SEHNR, CDR2 FQNEAQ (reference sequence). The CDR3 length is 17 residues.

In its sample, this clone was seen a few times. The J gene is TRBJ2-5, the V gene TRBV7-8; 13 bases map to TRBD2. Germline lookup yields CDR1 SGHVS and CDR2 FQNEAQ. With 5 bases clipped from V and 1 base from J, the junction kept 7 bases outside the gene matches. The CDR3 spans 17 residues. CDR3: CASSIGLAGAGQETQYF. The CDR3, as DNA: TGTGCCAGCAGCATTGGACTAGCGGGAGCCGGCCAAGAGACCCAGTACTTC.

This clone was seen only once. This rearrangement joins TRBV19 to TRBJ1-1; 8 nucleotides match TRBD1. The V and J ends lost 4 bases and 3 bases, in that order; junction bases with no gene match: 7. Germline CDR1 reads LNHDA; CDR2 reads SQIVND (reference sequence). This CDR3 has 15 residues. CDR3 protein: CASSTKQGVDTEAFF. CDR3 coding DNA: TGTGCCAGTAGTACAAAACAGGGGGTGGACACTGAAGCTTTCTTT.

The chain uses TRBV9 and TRBJ2-3, with TRBD2 matching over 10 bases. With 2 bases clipped from V and 1 base from J, the junction kept 1 base outside the gene matches. The CDR3 length is 15 residues. Per the germline V gene, CDR1 is SGDLS and CDR2 is YYNGEE. As DNA, the CDR3 is TGTGCCAGCAGCGTCCTAGCGGGGGGCACAGATACGCAGTATTTT. Translating gives CASSVLAGGTDTQYF.

The chain joins TRBV10-1 to TRBJ2-2, with D unclear. Trimming removed 5 bases at V and 4 bases at J, with 11 bases between. CDR3 length: 14 amino acids. Germline V gene data show CDR1 as WNHNN and CDR2 as SYGVQD (reference sequence). CDR3 region: CASSLNRATGELFF. CDR3 DNA: TGCGCCAGCAGTCTGAACCGAGCCACCGGGGAGCTGTTTTTT.

J is TRBJ2-7 and V is TRBV18, with TRBD2 matching over 10 bases. This CDR3 contains 15 residues. The germline V gene encodes CDR1 KGHSH and CDR2 LQKENI. Germline trimming cut 0 bases from V and 6 bases from J; bases unmatched to any gene: 5. For the CDR3, the DNA is TGTGCCAGCTCACCACCAGCGGGAGGGAGAAGCGAGCAGTACTTC. The encoded protein is CASSPPAGGRSEQYF.

The chain has TRBV5-4 and TRBJ2-3, with a possible D match to TRBD1 (6 bases). Germline CDR1 and CDR2: SGHNT and YYREEE (reference sequence). This CDR3 region has 14 residues. Trimming removed 2 bases from V and 2 bases from J, with 9 bases in between. The DNA for the CDR3 is TGTGCCAGCAGCTTACAGGGAGCCACAGATACGCAGTATTTT. As protein: CASSLQGATDTQYF.

The chain recombines TRBV10-3 with TRBJ2-7, with TRBD1 matching over 11 bases. The CDR3 consists of 15 residues. The V gene end was trimmed by 7 bases and the J gene end by 3 bases; junction bases not matched to a gene: 8. Germline V CDR1 and CDR2: ENHRY, SYGVKD. The CDR3, as DNA: TGTGCCATCAAATCGGGACAGGGGGGAGACTACGAGCAGTACTTC. It encodes CAIKSGQGGDYEQYF.

The chain employs TRBV9 and TRBJ1-1; no clear D. Trimming left V 4 bases short and J 3 bases short, with 13 bases between. The CDR3 spans 14 residues. CDR1 and CDR2 from the germline V gene are SGDLS and YYNGEE. CDR3: CASSRLFGDTEAFF. CDR3 sequence (DNA): TGTGCCAGCAGCCGACTCTTTGGGGACACTGAAGCTTTCTTT. Full variable domain (outside the CDR3, taken from reference TRBV9 and TRBJ1-1): DSGVTQTPKHLITATGQRVTLRCSPRSGDLSVYWYQQSLDQGLQFLIQYYNGEERAKGNILERFSAQQFPDLHSELNLSSLELGDSALYFCASSRLFGDTEAFFGQGTRLTVV.

The gene calls are TRBV5-4 and TRBJ2-5, with D possibly matching TRBD1 (5 bases). CDR3 size: 13 residues. V dropped 2 bases and J dropped 5 bases, with 10 bases sitting between them. CDR1 and CDR2 from the germline V gene are SGHNT and YYREEE (reference sequence). The CDR3 DNA follows: TGTGCCAGCAGCTTTATGGGGCAGGAGACCCAGTACTTC. Translated: CASSFMGQETQYF.

The chain has TRBV7-3 and TRBJ2-3; the match to TRBD2 covers 12 bases. V trimming: 5 bases; J trimming: 1 base; junction bases outside the gene matches: 7. CDR1 and CDR2 (germline): SGHTA, FQGTGA. The CDR3 is made up of 17 amino acids. This CDR3 is CASSPTSGRLGTDTQYF. The CDR3 nucleotides are TGTGCCAGCAGCCCCACTAGCGGGAGGTTAGGCACAGATACGCAGTATTTT.

The count of this clone is one. This chain connects TRBV5-5 to TRBJ1-3, with D hard to call. The V gene's germline CDR1 is SGHKS and CDR2 YYEKEE (reference sequence). V was clipped by 4 bases and J by 0 bases, with 17 bases between them. This CDR3 contains 17 residues. In DNA, the CDR3 is TGTGCCAGCAGCCGCTCTTTGTTAGGTCTCTCTGGAAACACCATATATTTT. Translation: CASSRSLLGLSGNTIYF.

The chain links TRBV7-9 to TRBJ1-5; D may be TRBD1 (5 bases). From germline, CDR1 is SEHNR and CDR2 FQNEAQ (reference sequence). With 6 bases removed from V and 11 bases from J, the gap between germline ends came to 23 bases. There are 15 residues in the CDR3. The CDR3 reads CASSPGRFGTSSQHF. In DNA form, the CDR3 reads TGTGCCAGCAGTCCGGGACGGTTCGGGACCTCGTCCCAGCATTTT.

The CDR3 DNA sequence: TGTGCCAGTAGAGGAGCGGGAGGGTACACAGATACGCAGTATTTT. Translating it yields CASRGAGGYTDTQYF. The chain is built from TRBV19 and TRBJ2-3; the match to TRBD2 covers 10 bases. Per the germline V gene, CDR1 is LNHDA and CDR2 is SQIVND (reference sequence). After removal of 6 bases from V and 2 bases from J, the junction contained 5 bases not matched to a gene. The CDR3 totals 15 residues.

V is TRBV2 and J is TRBJ1-2; TRBD1 is a possible D gene (5 bases). The CDR3 runs to 13 residues. Germline values: CDR1 SNHLY, CDR2 FYNNEI. V was clipped by 7 bases and J by 5 bases, with 14 bases between them. The CDR3 here is CASMETPGYGYTF. The CDR3 DNA reads TGTGCCAGCATGGAGACTCCAGGGTATGGCTACACCTTC.

The V gene is TRBV6-5, the J gene TRBJ1-1; TRBD1 matches 9 bases. Germline lookup yields CDR1 MNHEY and CDR2 SVGAGI. CDR3 length equals 15 residues. V trimming: 6 bases; J trimming: 2 bases; junction bases outside the gene matches: 7. CDR3 protein: CASSPSTGGNTEAFF. The CDR3 DNA is TGTGCCAGCAGCCCGTCGACAGGGGGTAACACTGAAGCTTTCTTT.

The chain carries TRBV7-3 and TRBJ1-1; D unresolved. CDR1 and CDR2 from the germline V gene are SGHTA and FQGTGA. This CDR3 contains 14 residues. The V end lost 5 bases, the J end lost 4 bases, and 14 bases lay between the germline ends. The CDR3 bases are TGTGCCAGCAGCGAGGGAATTGGCGGCACTGAAGCTTTCTTT. Its protein is CASSEGIGGTEAFF.

The CDR3 spells CAISESGASGRSATYNEQFF. CDR3 sequence (DNA): TGTGCCATCAGTGAGTCTGGGGCTAGCGGGAGGTCAGCTACCTACAATGAGCAGTTCTTC. The chain recombines TRBV10-3 with TRBJ2-1; 11 nucleotides align to TRBD2. J gave up 2 bases and V 0 bases, and 12 bases lay outside the gene matches. Looked up from germline, CDR1 is ENHRY and CDR2 is SYGVKD. This CDR3 contains 20 residues.

The gene calls are TRBV4-3 and TRBJ2-7, with D tentatively TRBD1 (6 bases). Germline V lookup: CDR1 LGHNA, CDR2 YSLEER. Trimming removed 4 bases at V and 3 bases at J, with 13 bases between. The CDR3 has 14 residues. The CDR3 DNA sequence: TGCGCCAGCAGCCGAGGACAGAGGGACTACGAGCAGTACTTC. The encoded protein is CASSRGQRDYEQYF.

The J gene is TRBJ1-1, the V gene TRBV28, with 7 positions matching TRBD1. Germline CDR1 is MDHEN and CDR2 is SYDVKM. CDR3 length: 15 amino acids. V gave up 3 bases and J gave up 4 bases; unmatched junction bases: 8. CDR3 bases: TGTGCCAGCAGTTTTCAGGTTAGGGGGCGCACTGAAGCTTTCTTT. This sequence encodes CASSFQVRGRTEAFF.

This rearrangement joins TRBV11-2 to TRBJ2-7; D is unresolved. V shed 7 bases and J shed 0 bases, with 13 bases lying between them. The CDR3 length is 14 residues. Per the germline V gene, CDR1 is SGHAT and CDR2 is FQNNGV. The CDR3 nucleotides read TGTGCCAGCACCCAAGTAAGGAGCTCCTACGAGCAGTACTTC. Translation: CASTQVRSSYEQYF.

The J gene is TRBJ2-4, the V gene TRBV28; weak D call: TRBD1 (5 bases). The CDR3 loop spans 14 amino acids. Trimming pared 7 bases from V and 8 bases from J, leaving 18 bases between. Per the germline V gene, CDR1 is MDHEN and CDR2 is SYDVKM. The CDR3 DNA sequence: TGTGCCAGCATCCCCCAGGGTCGGTCGGACATTCAGTACTTC. This gives the protein CASIPQGRSDIQYF.

The gene calls are TRBV19 and TRBJ1-2; 8 bases line up with TRBD1. The CDR3 covers 14 residues. CDR1 is LNHDA and CDR2 is SQIVND in the germline V gene (reference sequence). V shed 4 bases and J 2 bases; nucleotides not matched to a gene: 3. The CDR3 DNA follows: TGTGCCAGTAGTAGGGGACAGGTGAACTATGGCTACACCTTC. Amino acids: CASSRGQVNYGYTF.